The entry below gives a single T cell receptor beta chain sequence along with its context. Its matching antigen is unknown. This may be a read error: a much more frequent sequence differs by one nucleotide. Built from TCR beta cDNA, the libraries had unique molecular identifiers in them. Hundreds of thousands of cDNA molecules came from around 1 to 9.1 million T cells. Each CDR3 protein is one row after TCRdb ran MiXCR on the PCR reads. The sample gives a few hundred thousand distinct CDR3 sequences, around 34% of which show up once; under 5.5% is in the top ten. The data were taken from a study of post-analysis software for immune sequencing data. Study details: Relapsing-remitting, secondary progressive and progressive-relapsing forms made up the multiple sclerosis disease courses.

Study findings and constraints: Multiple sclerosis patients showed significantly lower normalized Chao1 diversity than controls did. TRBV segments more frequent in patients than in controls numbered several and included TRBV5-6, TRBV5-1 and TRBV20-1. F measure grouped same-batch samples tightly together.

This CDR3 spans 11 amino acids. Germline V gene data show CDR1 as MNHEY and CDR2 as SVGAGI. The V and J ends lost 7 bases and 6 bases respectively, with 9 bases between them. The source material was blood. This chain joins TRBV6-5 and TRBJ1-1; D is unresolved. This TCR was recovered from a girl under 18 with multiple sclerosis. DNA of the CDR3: TGTGCCAGCAAGAGAGACGCTGAAGCTTTCTTT. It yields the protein CASKRDAEAFF.